The clone carrying this T cell receptor (beta chain) was counted a few times. Its antigen is currently unknown. The data are from a study of early T cells in non-severe SARS-CoV-2 infection. About the research overall: The input, bulk RNA from unsorted whole blood, was sequenced, and chains were unpaired. Study outcomes and limitations: VDJdb matching, biased toward anti-spike CD8 responses, missed private and CD4 specificities.

TCRdb reprocessed the 5' RACE reads via MiXCR and lists one record per CDR3 protein. The sample has about 90,000 distinct CDR3 sequences, approximately 12% seen once. The TCR was taken from an adult who was a healthcare worker with PCR-confirmed SARS-CoV-2 infection or an uninfected control (not recorded which). This specimen consisted of whole blood, obtained at baseline.

For the CDR3, the DNA is TGTGCCAGCACCTCCCACCGGGCAGGGGGTTCTGGTAATGGCTACACCTTC. This translates into CASTSHRAGGSGNGYTF. V and J are TRBV12-3 or TRBV12-4 and TRBJ1-2; 7 nucleotides agree with TRBD1. The V gene end was trimmed by 7 bases and the J gene end by 6 bases; junction bases not matched to a gene: 20. The CDR3 covers 17 residues.